The entry below gives a single T cell receptor (beta chain) sequence along with its context. Its antigen target is currently unknown. It has no much larger one-base neighbor in the sample; base qualities were not kept. V is trimmed back by 5 bases and J by 7 bases, and the junction contains 8 bases that no gene match accounts for. The CDR3 goes from the cysteine to the phenylalanine over 14 residues. The sequence is cut down to CDR3 DNA, 42 bases in frame from base 1. The germline V gene supplies CDR1 SNHLY and CDR2 FYNNEI. The CDR3 regions of human TCRbeta chains were subjected to immunosequencing. Per the original workflow: TCRs in the repertoires were compared against a reference library of SARS-CoV-2-specific TCRs that had been generated with the MIRA antigen-specificity platform. Breadth was defined as the fraction of unique TCRs that were SARS-CoV-2-associated. Depth was defined as the fraction of total T cells that were SARS-CoV-2-associated. Using the MIRA data, each spike-specific TCR was mapped to the spike region that the TCR reacts to and placed in a CD4 or CD8 class. Log10-transformed breadth and depth values were compared by one-way ANOVA with Sidak's multiple comparisons tests. TCRdb stores this immuneACCESS table with in-frame sequences only. Part of the clones is absent; in the studies checked, under half of the shortfall reflects unresolved V genes, and no reason is known for the rest. V, J and clone size derive from that table, while D and trimming were established from the DNA sequence. Here the sample has under 150,000 clones; roughly nine tenths occur a single time. The top ten hold approximately 3% of the sample.

This sample was taken from a study of T cell responses to AZD1222 COVID-19 vaccine (dated by TCRdb to the early 2020s). In terms of the full investigation: AZD1222 recipients with second doses at about 4 weeks or about 12 weeks were pooled, because spike-specific TCR depth and breadth did not differ between schedules. A total of approximately 230 trial participants underwent TCR sequencing, of whom 200 to 220 received two doses of AZD1222 and 26 received two doses of the MenACWY control vaccine. Trial participants were enrolled by age into 18-55, 56-69 and 70-plus year subgroups, with around 140, 26 and 57 TCR-sequenced participants respectively. Beyond this particular receptor, the publication reports: Participants were mostly white British, with more females than males. The authors suggested clonal diversity may have been underestimated. Only five to seven AZD1222 recipients were SARS-CoV-2 seropositive at baseline, limiting conclusions about previously exposed vaccinees. Reportedly, almost half of the unique spike-specific TCRs recognized epitopes lying outside the regions that are mutated in the B.1.351 and B.1.1.7 variants. The whole spike protein was spanned by vaccine-associated CD4 TCRs, and dominant responses were seen in regions 160-218 and 743-854. A significant rise in spike-specific TCR breadth and depth was observed after two AZD1222 doses relative to day 0 and relative to MenACWY recipients. The 56-69-year group was small, and its depth increase did not reach significance, likely because of low power. Because no day 14 peak-response samples were available, the repertoires could be characterized only after the peak T cell response.

The time point label corresponds to: baseline before first vaccination. Vaccinee samples came from UK trials COV001 and COV002, including a single-blind randomized controlled phase 2/3 trial of AZD1222 (ChAdOx1 nCoV-19) in healthy adults. Trial participant PBMC samples were collected at day 0 and day 28 after the second dose for TCRbeta chain sequencing. The sample here was peripheral blood, taken on day 0 of AZD1222 vaccination. The clonotype comes from an adult in good health. The chain is assembled from TRBV2 and TRBJ1-5, with TRBD1 matching 7 junction bases. The base sequence is TGTGCCAGCAGTCCCGACAGGGTAGGCCAGCCCCAGCATTTT. It codes for CASSPDRVGQPQHF.